What follows are 17 T cell receptor beta chains derived from one specimen sequenced in a study of OX40 agonist ivuxolimab in advanced cancers. Libraries were prepared by immunoSEQ multiplex PCR; TCRdb keeps only in-frame clonotypes and omits some of them. The sample holds about 63,000 clones; 65% to 85% are singletons and the top ten take around 1%. The sample was CD4+ or CD8+ T cells sorted from blood, taken in a trial of the OX40 agonist ivuxolimab. The receptors derive from an adult with an advanced solid tumor such as melanoma, head and neck, liver or kidney cancer.

The DNA for the CDR3 is TGTGCCTGGACGGGCAGTGTGGCAGCTTTCTTT. It encodes CAWTGSVAAFF. The rearrangement joins TRBV30 to TRBJ1-1, with no clear D. The CDR3 is made up of 11 amino acids. CDR1 and CDR2 from the germline V gene are GTSNPN and SVGIG (reference sequence). Trimming took off 4 bases at V and 10 bases at J, with 13 bases between the two ends.

The CDR3 loop reads CASSRLADPTDTQYF. The CDR3 bases are TGTGCCAGCAGTCGACTAGCGGACCCCACAGATACGCAGTATTTT. This chain links TRBV2 with TRBJ2-3; 9 nucleotides match TRBD2. The CDR3 runs to 15 residues. Trimming removed 5 bases from V and 2 bases from J; junction bases left unmatched: 5. Germline V gives CDR1 SNHLY, CDR2 FYNNEI.

The rearrangement joins TRBV6-1 to TRBJ1-2; D is possibly TRBD1 (6 bases). Germline values: CDR1 MNHNS, CDR2 SASEGT. The CDR3 totals 15 residues. V dropped 7 bases and J dropped 0 bases, with 15 bases sitting between them. CDR3 coding DNA: TGTGCCAGCAAGGAAGAGGGGGGATCTAACTATGGCTACACCTTC. Translation gives CASKEEGGSNYGYTF.

The rearrangement links TRBV11-2 to TRBJ1-2; 10 positions agree with TRBD1. The CDR3 sequence is 16 residues long. Per germline, CDR1 SGHAT and CDR2 FQNNGV. V shed 0 bases, J shed 1 base, and the junction held 2 bases outside the gene matches. CDR3 residues: CASSLDRDRGNYGYTF. The CDR3, as DNA: TGTGCCAGCAGCTTAGACCGGGACAGGGGTAACTATGGCTACACCTTC.

The chain combines TRBV7-9 with TRBJ1-2; no definite D call. V lost 8 bases and J 3 bases, leaving 19 bases between the germline ends. Germline V gives CDR1 SEHNR, CDR2 FQNEAQ (reference sequence). This CDR3 region has 15 residues. The CDR3, as DNA: TGTGCCAGCTCCGTCCGGGTTGGGAATTACTATGGCTACACCTTC. Translated: CASSVRVGNYYGYTF.

This clone was detected only a few times. The V gene is TRBV7-8, the J gene TRBJ2-3; 9 positions match TRBD2. V lost 4 bases, J lost 4 bases, and 9 bases stayed unmatched. This CDR3 comprises 16 residues. Germline V gene data show CDR1 as SGHVS and CDR2 as FQNEAQ. CDR3 residues: CASSSAGTSLSDTQYF. The CDR3 DNA reads as TGTGCCAGCAGCTCCGCCGGGACTAGCCTCTCAGATACGCAGTATTTT.

V gene TRBV14 combines with J gene TRBJ1-1; no definite D call. The germline V and J ends were trimmed by 0 bases and 8 bases, with 10 bases remaining between them. Germline CDR1 and CDR2: SGHDN and FVKESK. The CDR3 runs 13 residues. The chain's CDR3 is CASSQEMTAEAFF. CDR3 nucleotides: TGTGCCAGCAGCCAAGAAATGACGGCCGAAGCTTTCTTT.

V gene TRBV5-4 combines with J gene TRBJ2-3, with a tentative D call TRBD1 (6 bases). V was trimmed by 0 bases and J by 4 bases, leaving 15 bases between them. This CDR3 has 16 amino acids. From germline, CDR1 is SGHNT and CDR2 YYREEE (reference sequence). The CDR3 sequence is CASSLVGGSGADTQYF. The CDR3 nucleotides are TGTGCCAGCAGCTTGGTAGGGGGTTCCGGGGCAGATACGCAGTATTTT.

The genes are TRBV10-3 and TRBJ2-7, with 12 bases that match TRBD1. Losses at the gene ends were 6 bases for V and 5 bases for J; bases not matched to a gene: 5. CDR1 ENHRY and CDR2 SYGVKD come from the germline V gene. This CDR3 comprises 14 residues. The CDR3 nucleotides read TGTGCCATCAGGGGACAGGGGGCCCCCCACGAGCAGTACTTC. Protein: CAIRGQGAPHEQYF.

The CDR3 DNA reads as TGTGCCAGCTCACCGGGTCAGAACACCGGGGAGCTGTTTTTT. Translation: CASSPGQNTGELFF. V is TRBV18 and J is TRBJ2-2; D unclear. The V end was cut by 3 bases, the J end by 1 base, with 6 bases between. Germline V gives CDR1 KGHSH, CDR2 LQKENI. The CDR3 runs 14 residues.

This sequence joins TRBV9 and TRBJ1-2, with 9 bases matching TRBD1. Germline V CDR1 and CDR2: SGDLS, YYNGEE. V shed 4 bases, J shed 8 bases, and the junction held 9 bases outside the gene matches. The CDR3 sequence is 14 residues long. CDR3 sequence: CASSLAQGAGGYTF. DNA for the CDR3: TGTGCCAGCAGCCTCGCACAGGGGGCAGGAGGCTACACCTTC.

The CDR3 nucleotides are TGTGCCAGCAGCTCCTACAGCACAGATACGCAGTATTTT. This translates into CASSSYSTDTQYF. The genes are TRBV5-5 and TRBJ2-3; no clear D. V dropped 3 bases and J dropped 0 bases, with 5 bases sitting between them. CDR1 SGHKS and CDR2 YYEKEE come from the germline V gene (reference sequence). The CDR3 covers 13 residues. Based on the CDR3 plus reference TRBV5-5 and TRBJ2-3, the full variable domain is DAGVTQSPTHLIKTRGQQVTLRCSPISGHKSVSWYQQVLGQGPQFIFQYYEKEERGRGNFPDRFSARQFPNYSSELNVNALLLGDSALYLCASSSYSTDTQYFGPGTRLTVL.

V usage is TRBV4-2 and J usage is TRBJ2-3, with D perhaps matching TRBD1 or TRBD2 (5 bases each). Per the germline V gene, CDR1 is LGHNA and CDR2 is YNFKEQ. This CDR3 region has 14 residues. V gave up 1 base and J gave up 1 base, with 6 bases separating them. The CDR3 spells CASSQAGRTDTQYF. CDR3 DNA sequence: TGTGCCAGCAGCCAAGCGGGACGCACAGATACGCAGTATTTT.

The chain uses TRBV5-6 and TRBJ2-3; no clear D gene. The CDR3 length is 13 residues. The ends were cut back, 2 bases at V and 4 bases at J, with 8 bases in the middle. Per the germline V gene, CDR1 is SGHDT and CDR2 is YYEEEE. CDR3 residues: CASSFSQADTQYF. Written as DNA, the CDR3 is TGTGCCAGCAGCTTCAGTCAAGCAGATACGCAGTATTTT.

This chain's CDR3 is CASSLEAGSQETQYF. The CDR3 bases are TGTGCCAGCAGCTTAGAGGCGGGGAGCCAAGAGACCCAGTACTTC. J is TRBJ2-5 and V is TRBV7-2; D perhaps matches TRBD2 (6 bases). CDR3 size: 15 residues. V shed 1 base and J shed 1 base, with 10 bases lying between them. The germline CDR1 and CDR2 sequences are SGHTA and FQGNSA.

Here the CDR3 DNA reads TGTGCCAGCAGCTGGACAGGGTACAATCAGCCCCAGCATTTT. It is translated as CASSWTGYNQPQHF. The chain joins TRBV6-5 to TRBJ1-5; 8 bases map to TRBD1. The CDR3 runs 14 residues. Germline V gives CDR1 MNHEY, CDR2 SVGAGI. V was pared by 6 bases and J by 3 bases, with 4 bases of the junction left unmatched.

This chain joins TRBV2 and TRBJ2-2; D may be TRBD1 (6 bases). In germline, CDR1 is SNHLY, CDR2 FYNNEI. Trimming took 6 bases from V and 7 from J, leaving 12 bases between them. The CDR3 loop spans 13 amino acids. CDR3 sequence: CASRPGQGGELFF. The CDR3 region has the DNA TGTGCCAGCAGGCCGGGACAAGGCGGGGAGCTGTTTTTT. Complete variable domain (other parts from reference TRBV2 and TRBJ2-2): EPEVTQTPSHQVTQMGQEVILRCVPISNHLYFYWYRQILGQKVEFLVSFYNNEISEKSEIFDDQFSVERPDGSNFTLKIRSTKLEDSAMYFCASRPGQGGELFFGEGSRLTVL.